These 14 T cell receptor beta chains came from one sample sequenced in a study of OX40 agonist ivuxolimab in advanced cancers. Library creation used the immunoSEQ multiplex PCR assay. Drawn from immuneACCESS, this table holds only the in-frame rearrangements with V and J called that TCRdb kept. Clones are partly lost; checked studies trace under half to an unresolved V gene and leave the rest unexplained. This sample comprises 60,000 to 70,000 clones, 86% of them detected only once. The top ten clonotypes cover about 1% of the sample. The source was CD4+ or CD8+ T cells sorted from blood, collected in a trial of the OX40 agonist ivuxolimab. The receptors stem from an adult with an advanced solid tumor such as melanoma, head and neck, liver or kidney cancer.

As DNA, the CDR3 is TGTGCCAGCAGCTTACAGGAAGGGTTCACCTTC. Translating gives CASSLQEGFTF. The chain uses TRBV7-6 and TRBJ1-2, with D uncertain. This CDR3 has 11 residues. CDR1 and CDR2 (germline): SGHVS, FNYEAQ. V lost 2 bases and J lost 13, with 11 bases in between.

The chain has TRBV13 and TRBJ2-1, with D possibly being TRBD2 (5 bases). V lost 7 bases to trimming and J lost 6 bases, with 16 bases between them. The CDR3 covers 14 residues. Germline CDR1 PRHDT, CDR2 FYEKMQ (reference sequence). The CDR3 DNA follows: TGTGCCAGCACCCGCCGCGGGCTCTCCAATGAGCAGTTCTTC. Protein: CASTRRGLSNEQFF.

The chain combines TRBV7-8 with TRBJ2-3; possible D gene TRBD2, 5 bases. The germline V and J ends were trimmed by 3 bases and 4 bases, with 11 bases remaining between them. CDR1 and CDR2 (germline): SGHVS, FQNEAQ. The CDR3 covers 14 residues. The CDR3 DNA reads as TGTGCCAGCAGCTTGAGGGTACGGGCAGATACGCAGTATTTT. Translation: CASSLRVRADTQYF.

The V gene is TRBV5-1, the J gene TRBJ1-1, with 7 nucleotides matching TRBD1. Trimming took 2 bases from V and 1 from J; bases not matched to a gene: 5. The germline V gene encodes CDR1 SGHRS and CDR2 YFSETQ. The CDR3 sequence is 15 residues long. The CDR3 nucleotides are TGCGCCAGCAGCTTTACAGGGGCCCCGAACACTGAAGCTTTCTTT. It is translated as CASSFTGAPNTEAFF.

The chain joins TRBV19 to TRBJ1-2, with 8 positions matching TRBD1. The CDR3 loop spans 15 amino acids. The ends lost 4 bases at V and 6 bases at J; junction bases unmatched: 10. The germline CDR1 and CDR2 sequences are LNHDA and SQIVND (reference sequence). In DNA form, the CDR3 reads TGTGCCAGTAGTACCTCCAGGGGGCCGAGGGATGGCTACACCTTC. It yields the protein CASSTSRGPRDGYTF.

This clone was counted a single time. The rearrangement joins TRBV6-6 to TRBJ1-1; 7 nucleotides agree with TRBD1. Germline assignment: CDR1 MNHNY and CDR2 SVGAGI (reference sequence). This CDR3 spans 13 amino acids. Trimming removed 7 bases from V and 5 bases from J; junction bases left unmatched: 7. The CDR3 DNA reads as TGTGCCAGCATTCTAGGGGGCCGGACTGAAGCTTTCTTT. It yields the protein CASILGGRTEAFF.

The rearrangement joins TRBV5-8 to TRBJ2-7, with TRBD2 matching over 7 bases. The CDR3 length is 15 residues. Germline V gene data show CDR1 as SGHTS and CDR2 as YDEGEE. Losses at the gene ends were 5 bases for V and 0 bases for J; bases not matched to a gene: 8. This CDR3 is CASSGSGHLSYEQYF. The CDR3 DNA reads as TGTGCCAGCAGTGGTAGCGGGCACCTCTCCTACGAGCAGTACTTC. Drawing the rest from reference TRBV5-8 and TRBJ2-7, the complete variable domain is EAGVTQSPTHLIKTRGQQATLRCSPISGHTSVYWYQQALGLGLQFLLWYDEGEERNRGNFPPRFSGRQFPNYSSELNVNALELEDSALYLCASSGSGHLSYEQYFGPGTRLTVT.

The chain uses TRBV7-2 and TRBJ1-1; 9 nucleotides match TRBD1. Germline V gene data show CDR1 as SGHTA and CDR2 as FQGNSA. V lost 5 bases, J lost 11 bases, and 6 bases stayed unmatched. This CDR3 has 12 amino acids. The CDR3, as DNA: TGTGCCAGCAGCCGGACAGGGGAGAATGCTTTCTTT. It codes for CASSRTGENAFF.

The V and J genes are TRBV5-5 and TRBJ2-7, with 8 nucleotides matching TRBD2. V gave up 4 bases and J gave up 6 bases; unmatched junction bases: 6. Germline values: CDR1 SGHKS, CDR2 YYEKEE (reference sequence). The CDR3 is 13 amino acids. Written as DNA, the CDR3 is TGTGCCAGCAGCCCGGGACTAGGGGCCGAGCAGTACTTC. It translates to CASSPGLGAEQYF.

The CDR3 loop reads CASSLEWGYTEAFF. As DNA, the CDR3 is TGTGCCAGCAGCTTGGAATGGGGGTACACTGAAGCTTTCTTT. The genes are TRBV5-5 and TRBJ1-1, with a possible D match to TRBD1 (5 bases). In germline, CDR1 is SGHKS, CDR2 YYEKEE (reference sequence). Between the trimmed V and J ends, which lost 0 bases and 3 bases, there was a span of 9 bases. The CDR3 has 14 amino acids. The variable domain in full, completed from reference TRBV5-5 and TRBJ1-1, reads DAGVTQSPTHLIKTRGQQVTLRCSPISGHKSVSWYQQVLGQGPQFIFQYYEKEERGRGNFPDRFSARQFPNYSSELNVNALLLGDSALYLCASSLEWGYTEAFFGQGTRLTVV.

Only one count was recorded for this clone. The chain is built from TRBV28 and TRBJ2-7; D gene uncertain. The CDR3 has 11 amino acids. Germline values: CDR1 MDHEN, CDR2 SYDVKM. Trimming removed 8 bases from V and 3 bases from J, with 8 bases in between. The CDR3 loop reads CASGVHYEQYF. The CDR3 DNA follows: TGTGCCAGCGGAGTCCACTACGAGCAGTACTTC.

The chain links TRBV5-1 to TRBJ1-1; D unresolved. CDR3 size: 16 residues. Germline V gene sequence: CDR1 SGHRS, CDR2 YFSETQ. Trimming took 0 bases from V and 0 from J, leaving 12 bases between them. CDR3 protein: CASSLAGGPMNTEAFF. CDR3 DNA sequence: TGCGCCAGCAGCTTGGCGGGCGGACCCATGAACACTGAAGCTTTCTTT.

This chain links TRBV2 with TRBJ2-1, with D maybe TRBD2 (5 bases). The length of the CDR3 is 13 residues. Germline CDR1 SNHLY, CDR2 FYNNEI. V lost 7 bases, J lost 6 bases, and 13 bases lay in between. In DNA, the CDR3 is TGTGCCAGCAAAAGCGTTAGCGCCAATGAGCAGTTCTTC. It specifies CASKSVSANEQFF.

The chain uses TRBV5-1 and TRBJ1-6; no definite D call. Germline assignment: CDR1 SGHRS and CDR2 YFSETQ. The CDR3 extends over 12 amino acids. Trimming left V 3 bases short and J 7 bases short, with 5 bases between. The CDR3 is CASSSLNSPLHF. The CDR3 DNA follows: TGCGCCAGCAGCTCCTTAAATTCACCCCTCCACTTT.